The entry below describes one T cell receptor beta chain. The sample comes from a study of blood T cell repertoires in COVID-19. The wider study: Whether acute or convalescent, the COVID-19 samples came from the United States, Italy and Spain.

Original processing notes: Amplification of reference gene primers was used by the study to estimate nucleated cell counts. Profiling relied on immunoSEQ multiplex PCR, and the TCRdb table lists in-frame clones only, not all of them. D and trimming come from the DNA, and the V and J calls and clone size come from that table. This table holds 85,000 to 100,000 clones, just over 85% found once. CDR3 size: 15 residues. The J segment lost 6 bases and the V segment lost 5 bases, leaving 7 bases of the junction unmatched. The V gene's germline CDR1 is SEHNR and CDR2 FQNEAQ (reference sequence). This TCR was recovered from a man aged 45-65 years with COVID-19, enrolled during active disease. This rearrangement joins TRBV7-9 to TRBJ1-6; 7 bases fit TRBD1. Sequencing was performed on peripheral blood. The CDR3 DNA reads TGTGCCAGCAGCGAATCGACAGGGTTTAATTCACCCCTCCACTTT. This codes for CASSESTGFNSPLHF.